This T cell receptor (beta chain) is from a study of somatic mutations in cytotoxic T cells in rheumatoid arthritis. Study conclusions and caveats: Rheumatoid arthritis patients showed slight TRBV07 underrepresentation, and this was not adjusted for multiple comparisons.

The assay was immunoSEQ multiplex PCR, and TCRdb's table has in-frame clones only and misses some. The top ten clones hold around a sixth of a sample with approximately 17,000 clones, 65% to 85% of them seen once. Trimming took off 7 bases at V and 3 bases at J, with 13 bases between the two ends. The CDR3 contains 14 residues. Germline-derived CDR1 and CDR2 are SGDLS and YYNGEE. Turning to this clone: Its antigen is not known.

Source material: CD8+ T cells sorted from blood. The TCR was taken from an adult with rheumatoid arthritis. The chain couples TRBV9 to TRBJ2-2; D could derive from TRBD1 or TRBD2 (6 bases each). CDR3 residues: CASEGGAHTGELFF. The CDR3 nucleotides are TGTGCCAGCGAGGGGGGCGCCCACACCGGGGAGCTGTTTTTT.